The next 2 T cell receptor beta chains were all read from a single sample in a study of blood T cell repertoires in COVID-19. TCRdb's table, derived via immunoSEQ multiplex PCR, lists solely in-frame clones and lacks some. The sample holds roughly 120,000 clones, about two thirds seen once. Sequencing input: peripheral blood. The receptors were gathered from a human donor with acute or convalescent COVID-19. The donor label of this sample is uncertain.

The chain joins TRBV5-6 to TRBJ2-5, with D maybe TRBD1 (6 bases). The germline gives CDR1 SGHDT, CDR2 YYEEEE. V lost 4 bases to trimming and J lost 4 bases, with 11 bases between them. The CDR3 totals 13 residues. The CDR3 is CASSRQALETQYF. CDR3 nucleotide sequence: TGTGCCAGCAGCCGACAGGCGCTAGAGACCCAGTACTTC.

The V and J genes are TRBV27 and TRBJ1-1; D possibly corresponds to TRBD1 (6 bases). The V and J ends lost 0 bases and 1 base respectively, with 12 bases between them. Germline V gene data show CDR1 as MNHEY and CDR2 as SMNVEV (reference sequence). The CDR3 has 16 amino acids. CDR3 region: CASSLSQSRGNTEAFF. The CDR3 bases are TGTGCCAGCAGTTTATCCCAAAGCAGGGGGAACACTGAAGCTTTCTTT.